This T cell receptor beta chain was found in a study of blood T cell repertoires in COVID-19. Across the whole study: Acute-phase and convalescent COVID-19 samples originated in the United States, Italy and Spain. Sample material is recorded as cDNA or gDNA derived from T cells, B-cell-depleted T cells, or PBMCs.

Methods used by the authors: Estimates of nucleated cell counts were drawn from the amplification of reference gene primers. The method was immunoSEQ multiplex PCR; TCRdb's version includes in-frame clones alone and lacks a portion of them. V and J calls plus clone size are reproduced from that table; the DNA served to infer D and trimming. The sample holds 350,000 to 450,000 clones, 75% to 90% seen once. The receptor was derived from a woman between 18 and 29 years old with acute or convalescent COVID-19. The sample consisted of peripheral blood.

Written as DNA, the CDR3 is TGTGCCAGCAGGTTCGTGGGGACAGGAGCAGATACGCAGTATTTT. Protein sequence: CASRFVGTGADTQYF. The gene calls are TRBV5-8 and TRBJ2-3; 8 positions agree with TRBD1. The CDR3 runs to 15 residues. V shed 5 bases and J 4 bases; nucleotides not matched to a gene: 9. Germline CDR1 reads SGHTS; CDR2 reads YDEGEE.